One and the same sample provided the 28 T cell receptor beta chains below, sequenced in a study of tumor-infiltrating lymphocytes in primary liver carcinoma. The authors made TCR beta cDNA from around 500 ng total RNA with a constant-region primer. Slightly modified ARM-PCR with three nested multiplex PCR rounds yielded TCR beta libraries. In the first two PCR rounds, TRBV1-TRBV30 forward primers were paired with a C-beta reverse primer, and each round lasted nine to ten cycles. MiXCR, applied by TCRdb to the multiplex PCR reads, yields one record per CDR3 protein. Of about 120,000 distinct CDR3 sequences in the sample, about two thirds were seen once. Each 20-30 mg portion of unsorted bulk tissue served as the source for co-extraction of RNA and DNA. The sample consisted of tumor-adjacent normal liver tissue. These TCRs come from a woman aged 55-69 years with primary liver carcinoma and hepatitis B virus infection.

Notes on this clonotype: At one end the junction does not follow the germline gene, possibly because of a read error. The chain uses TRBV11-2 and TRBJ2-3; tentatively, D is TRBD2 (5 bases). Germline-derived CDR1 and CDR2 are SGHAT and FQNNGV. The CDR3 has 17 residues. CDR3 region: CASSLGPSRAVTDKQYF. The CDR3 nucleotides are TGTGCCAGCAGCTTAGGGCCTAGCCGGGCTGTCACAGATAAGCAGTATTTT.

Comment on this clonotype: Being one base from a much bigger clone, this may be a read error. This chain connects TRBV7-8 to TRBJ2-5; D remains ambiguous. V was cut by 2 bases and J by 4 bases, with 5 bases left in between. This CDR3 spans 12 amino acids. CDR1 is SGHVS and CDR2 is FQNEAQ in the germline V gene. The CDR3 sequence: CASSLSRETQYF. In DNA, the CDR3 is TGTGCCAGCAGCTTATCGCGAGAGACCCAGTACTTC.

The V and J genes are TRBV7-9 and TRBJ1-2; TRBD1 matches 9 bases. Germline assignment: CDR1 SEHNR and CDR2 FQNEAQ (reference sequence). This CDR3 comprises 14 residues. With V trimmed by 5 bases and J by 4 bases, 5 bases remained unmatched. The CDR3 protein is CASSPLGQGYGYTF. CDR3 DNA: TGTGCCAGCAGCCCCCTGGGACAGGGCTATGGCTACACCTTC.

This clonotype was observed a single time. This rearrangement joins TRBV11-2 to TRBJ2-1; no reliable D call. The V end was cut by 3 bases, the J end by 6 bases, with 12 bases between. CDR1 is SGHAT, CDR2 FQNNGV, per germline. The CDR3 is 14 amino acids. The CDR3 loop is CASSFVGNLNEQFF. CDR3 DNA sequence: TGTGCCAGCAGCTTTGTTGGGAACCTCAATGAGCAGTTCTTC.

This clonotype was counted between two and nine times. Mismatch with germline at one junction end may stem from a read error. V and J are TRBV6-1 and TRBJ1-1, with TRBD1 as a possible D gene (5 bases). Germline loops: CDR1 MNHNS, CDR2 SASEGT. The CDR3 is made up of 13 amino acids. CDR3 bases: TGTGCCAGTGGTGCCAGGGAGAACATTGAAGCTTTCTTT. This encodes CASGARENIEAFF.

This clonotype was counted only a few times. This clone may be a read error of a much larger clone one base away. V and J are TRBV6-1 and TRBJ2-1; D call uncertain. The V and J ends lost 5 bases and 8 bases respectively, with 16 bases between them. The CDR3 length is 14 residues. Germline-derived CDR1 and CDR2 are MNHNS and SASEGT. The CDR3 protein is CASSKIGSLDEQFF. The DNA for the CDR3 is TGTGCCAGCAGTAAAATAGGCTCCTTGGATGAGCAGTTCTTC.

Comments on this clonotype: This likely comes from a read error, as the CDR3 has no conserved phenylalanine or tryptophan at its end. This rearrangement joins TRBV11-2 to TRBJ2-1, with 7 bases identical to TRBD2. Germline CDR1 SGHAT, CDR2 FQNNGV. The CDR3 is 14 residues long. The CDR3, as DNA: TGTGCCACCAGCTTAGGGGAGGGGATCAATGAGCAGTTCTCC. This translates into CATSLGEGINEQFS.

A remark on this clonotype: An end of the junction differs from the germline gene, which may be a read error. The chain uses TRBV7-3 and TRBJ2-4; D is unresolved. This CDR3 comprises 14 residues. Germline CDR1 SGHTA, CDR2 FQGTGA. CDR3 sequence reads: CASSPTTAKDIQYF. In nucleotides, the CDR3 is TGTGCCAGCAGCCCAACCACAGCCAAAGACATTCAGTACTTC.

For this clonotype: This sequence may be a read error, since a much larger clone differs from it by one base. The gene calls are TRBV28 and TRBJ2-6; either TRBD1 or TRBD2 may fit D (5 bases each). The CDR3 has 17 amino acids. The germline V gene has CDR1 MDHEN and CDR2 SYDVKM. V lost 6 bases to trimming and J lost 2 bases, with 17 bases between them. CDR3 residues: CASRTEGAITGANVLTF. The CDR3 DNA reads as TGTGCCAGCAGGACAGAGGGCGCTATCACTGGGGCCAACGTCCTGACTTTC. Full variable domain (outside the CDR3, taken from reference TRBV28 and TRBJ2-6): DVKVTQSSRYLVKRTGEKVFLECVQDMDHENMFWYRQDPGLGLRLIYFSYDVKMKEKGDIPEGYSVSREKKERFSLILESASTNQTSMYLCASRTEGAITGANVLTFGAGSRLTVL.

This clonotype was found once. One end of the junction fails to match germline, which may point to a read error. The chain employs TRBV4-1 and TRBJ2-6; 10 nucleotides line up with TRBD1. This CDR3 region has 18 residues. Per germline, CDR1 MGHRA and CDR2 YSYEKL. In nucleotides, the CDR3 is TGCGCCAGCAGCCAAGAAGAGACAGGGGGCGGAAGGGCCAACGTCCCGACTTTC. This codes for CASSQEETGGGRANVPTF.

Details on this clonotype: Mismatch with germline at one junction end may stem from a read error. The chain combines TRBV11-2 with TRBJ2-3, with D tentatively TRBD1 (5 bases). The CDR3 totals 14 residues. Germline CDR1 and CDR2: SGHAT and FQNNGV. The DNA of the CDR3 is TGTCCCAGCAGCATGGGGCTCCCCACCGATACGCAGTATTTT. It codes for CPSSMGLPTDTQYF.

Regarding this clonotype: One end of the junction does not line up with germline, which may come from a read error. The rearrangement uses TRBV11-1 and TRBJ2-3; 7 bases agree with TRBD2. The CDR3 loop spans 14 amino acids. Germline CDR1 reads SGHAT; CDR2 reads FQDESV (reference sequence). This CDR3 is CASSLRQCAGASHF. In DNA form, the CDR3 reads TGTGCCAGCAGCTTAAGGCAATGTGCGGGAGCCTCTCACTTT.

In the case of this clonotype: A much larger clone differs from this one at a single base, so this may be a read error. The chain combines TRBV5-1 with TRBJ1-1; D gene uncertain. This CDR3 comprises 14 residues. The germline CDR1 and CDR2 sequences are SGHRS and YFSETQ. Trimming removed 4 bases at V and 4 bases at J, with 14 bases between. CDR3 sequence (DNA): TGCGCCAGCAGCCCTAGAACCCAGAGCACTGAAGCTTTCTTT. Protein product: CASSPRTQSTEAFF.

Of note for this clonotype: This sequence may be a read error, since a much larger clone differs from it by one base. This chain connects TRBV28 to TRBJ2-5, with TRBD2 as a possible D gene (7 bases). The CDR3 has 14 amino acids. CDR1 is MDHEN and CDR2 is SYDVKM in the germline V gene. V was trimmed by 6 bases and J by 5 bases, leaving 16 bases between them. The CDR3 loop reads CASSRPGGVETQYF. The CDR3, as DNA: TGTGCCAGCAGCCGACCGGGGGGCGTGGAGACCCAGTACTTC.

This clonotype showed up just a few times. The rearrangement joins TRBV19 to TRBJ1-5, with 7 bases lining up with TRBD1. The CDR3 loop spans 15 amino acids. With 7 bases clipped from V and 4 bases from J, the junction kept 10 bases outside the gene matches. Per the germline V gene, CDR1 is LNHDA and CDR2 is SQIVND (reference sequence). In nucleotides, the CDR3 is TGTGCCAGTACCACCAGGACAGGCTTTAATCAGCCCCAGCATTTT. Its translation: CASTTRTGFNQPQHF.

The V call is TRBV21-1, the J call TRBJ1-1; the D call in the table, TRBD1, was not verified against the DNA. TRBV21-1 is reported as a pseudogene. This CDR3 region has 15 residues. CDR3 region: CASSRVGGFNIEAFF. CDR3 nucleotides: TGTGCCAGCAGCAGAGTCGGGGGTTTCAACATTGAAGCTTTCTTT.

To note about this clonotype: Possible read error: a much larger clone is one base away. The chain carries TRBV5-1 and TRBJ1-1, with D unresolved. The CDR3 is 15 residues long. Germline CDR1 SGHRS, CDR2 YFSETQ. CDR3 sequence: CTSSYRYTGNTEAFF. In DNA, the CDR3 is TGCACCAGCAGCTACCGATATACGGGGAACACTGAAGCTTTCTTT.

This clonotype has just one count. The junction shows a germline mismatch at one end, possibly a read error. The J gene is TRBJ2-3, the V gene TRBV11-2, with D possibly being TRBD2 (6 bases). Germline values: CDR1 SGHAT, CDR2 FQNNGV. The CDR3 covers 15 residues. The CDR3 region has the DNA TGTGCCAGCAGCTTAATGAGGCGGGGCACAGATGCGCAGTATTTT. It encodes CASSLMRRGTDAQYF.

As concerns this clonotype: Its ends do not fully match the called genes, so a read error is possible. The V and J genes are TRBV10-3 and TRBJ2-3; D uncertain. The CDR3 has 16 residues. The germline CDR1 and CDR2 sequences are ENHRY and SYGVKD. DNA of the CDR3: TGTGCCATCAGTGAGCCGACTTGGCTGAGCACAGATACACAGTATTTT. Translating it yields CAISEPTWLSTDTQYF.

A note on this clonotype: Germline is not matched at one junction end, which may reflect a read error. The CDR3, as DNA: TGTGCCAGCAGATCCAGGGAAGGGTTAAACACAGATACGCAGTACTTT. This encodes CASRSREGLNTDTQYF. The gene calls are TRBV6-5 and TRBJ2-3, with a tentative D call TRBD1 (5 bases). The germline gives CDR1 MNHEY, CDR2 SVGAGI. This CDR3 has 16 residues.

This clonotype has just one count. A read error is likely, as this CDR3 ends without the conserved phenylalanine or tryptophan. CDR3 amino acids: CASSPQGNYGYTL. The CDR3 DNA follows: TGTGCCAGCAGCCCTCAGGGAAACTATGGCTACACCTTA. The chain links TRBV7-9 to TRBJ1-2; D is possibly TRBD1 (5 bases). Per the germline V gene, CDR1 is SEHNR and CDR2 is FQNEAQ (reference sequence). CDR3 length: 13 residues. Trimming took 5 bases from V and 2 from J, leaving 9 bases between them.

This clonotype was seen a few times. One end of the junction is discordant with germline, which a read error may explain. The gene calls are TRBV2 and TRBJ2-7, with TRBD1 as a possible D gene (5 bases). The CDR3 is 12 residues long. Germline V gene lookup returns CDR1 SNHLY and CDR2 FYNNEI. The CDR3 DNA reads as TGTGCCGGCAGTATCCAGGGTCGCGAGCAGTACTTC. Translated: CAGSIQGREQYF.

Concerning this clonotype: Germline is not matched at one junction end, which may reflect a read error. The chain uses TRBV5-1 and TRBJ2-1; 8 bases fit TRBD2. Germline assignment: CDR1 SGHRS and CDR2 YFSETQ. The CDR3 has 15 amino acids. CDR3 bases: TGCGCCAGCAACTTGGCCTCAGCGGGAGCCCATGAGCAGTTCTTC. It is translated as CASNLASAGAHEQFF. Complete variable domain (other parts from reference TRBV5-1 and TRBJ2-1): KAGVTQTPRYLIKTRGQQVTLSCSPISGHRSVSWYQQTPGQGLQFLFEYFSETQRNKGNFPGRFSGRQFSNSRSEMNVSTLELGDSALYLCASNLASAGAHEQFFGPGTRLTVL.

Comment on this clonotype: A read error may explain this, as a much larger clone is one base away. The chain recombines TRBV6-4 with TRBJ2-1; TRBD1 might be the D (6 bases). Germline-derived CDR1 and CDR2 are MRHNA and SNTAGT. The CDR3 consists of 14 residues. The CDR3 spells CASSEGAAYNKQFF. DNA for the CDR3: TGTGCCAGCAGTGAGGGGGCGGCCTACAATAAGCAGTTCTTC.

Concerning this clonotype: Sequence at one end of the junction differs from germline and may be a read error. The V gene is TRBV29-1, the J gene TRBJ1-2; 10 positions agree with TRBD1. CDR3 length equals 13 residues. Germline lookup yields CDR1 SQVTM and CDR2 ANQGSEA. The CDR3 DNA sequence: TGCAGCGTTGGGGACAGGGGCAAGTATGGCTACACATTC. Translating gives CSVGDRGKYGYTF.

This clonotype was detected ten times or more. This rearrangement joins TRBV29-1 to TRBJ1-2; 9 nucleotides align to TRBD1. The junction had 8 bases not matched to a gene; V was cut back by 4 bases and J by 8 bases. The V gene's germline CDR1 is SQVTM and CDR2 ANQGSEA. The CDR3 has 13 residues. CDR3 residues: CSVAMGQGRGYTF. CDR3 coding DNA: TGCAGCGTTGCAATGGGACAGGGCAGGGGCTACACCTTC.

The chain combines TRBV11-2 with TRBJ1-1, with 8 bases aligning to TRBD1. The germline V gene encodes CDR1 SGHAT and CDR2 FQNNGV. The CDR3 is 16 amino acids. Trimming cost V 6 bases and J 11 bases; bases outside gene matches: 20. CDR3 sequence reads: CASSRPRGQANTEAFF. The CDR3 coding sequence is TGTGCCAGCAGTCGCCCACGGGGACAGGCGAACACCGAGGCTTTCTTT.

Comment on this clonotype: A read error may explain this, as a much larger clone is one base away. The chain recombines TRBV12-3 or TRBV12-4 with TRBJ1-2, with D maybe TRBD1 (6 bases). The CDR3 runs 12 residues. The CDR3 loop is CASITGNYGYAF. CDR3 coding DNA: TGTGCCAGCATTACAGGGAACTATGGCTACGCCTTC.